The 32 T cell receptor beta chains below come from one sample, sequenced in a study of shared T cell receptors in the human thymus. Assay used: immunoSEQ multiplex PCR; TCRdb lists only in-frame clones, some missing. The repertoire consists of hundreds of thousands of clones, with 88% occurring once and the leading ten covering around 0.0099%. This sample also belongs to another study, concerning human thymus T cells.

Sequencing was carried out using thymocytes. Receptors were obtained from a boy in the first two years of life with a congenital heart defect.

This clone was seen a single time. The chain joins TRBV4-1 to TRBJ2-7, with 10 bases fitting TRBD1. There are 16 residues in the CDR3. V was clipped by 1 base and J by 6 bases; unmatched bases: 9. Germline V gives CDR1 MGHRA, CDR2 YSYEKL. Here the CDR3 reads CASSQVSGDRGREQYF. In DNA form, the CDR3 reads TGCGCCAGCAGCCAAGTTTCAGGTGACAGGGGGCGCGAGCAGTACTTC.

Comment on this clone: At one end the junction does not follow the germline gene, possibly because of a read error. The chain carries TRBV28 and TRBJ1-2, with 7 nucleotides matching TRBD1. Germline V gives CDR1 MDHEN, CDR2 SYDVKM. The CDR3 is 11 amino acids. CDR3 protein: CASSSRTGSHF. CDR3 in DNA: TGTGCCAGCAGTTCCCGGACAGGATCCCACTTC.

The genes are TRBV12-5 and TRBJ1-5; TRBD1 aligns across 7 bases. The germline gives CDR1 LGHNT, CDR2 FRNRAP. The CDR3 length is 13 residues. J lost 5 bases, V lost 6 bases, and 4 bases had no gene match. The CDR3 spells CASGTDRDQPQHF. The CDR3 DNA reads TGTGCTAGTGGAACCGACAGGGATCAGCCCCAGCATTTT.

The sample holds one count of this clone. The rearrangement links TRBV28 to TRBJ1-4, with 10 bases that match TRBD1. The CDR3 length is 15 residues. Losses at the gene ends were 6 bases for V and 5 bases for J; bases not matched to a gene: 6. From germline, CDR1 is MDHEN and CDR2 SYDVKM. CDR3 nucleotide sequence: TGTGCCAGCAGAGATGGACAGGGGGAAAATGAAAAACTGTTTTTT. This codes for CASRDGQGENEKLFF. The variable domain in full, completed from reference TRBV28 and TRBJ1-4, reads DVKVTQSSRYLVKRTGEKVFLECVQDMDHENMFWYRQDPGLGLRLIYFSYDVKMKEKGDIPEGYSVSREKKERFSLILESASTNQTSMYLCASRDGQGENEKLFFGSGTQLSVL.

The rearrangement links TRBV13 to TRBJ2-7; D ambiguous. The CDR3 is made up of 14 amino acids. V lost 3 bases and J lost 3, with 12 bases in between. Per germline, CDR1 PRHDT and CDR2 FYEKMQ (reference sequence). The DNA of the CDR3 is TGTGCCAGCAGCTTGAAGATGCGGAGCTACGAGCAGTACTTC. Translation: CASSLKMRSYEQYF.

The chain combines TRBV21-1 with TRBJ2-5; the D call in the table, TRBD1, was not verified against the DNA. TRBV21-1 is an annotated pseudogene. This CDR3 comprises 12 residues. The CDR3: CASKGVLETQYF. The CDR3 DNA reads TGTGCCAGCAAAGGGGTCCTCGAGACCCAGTACTTC.

This chain's CDR3 is CASSPTPGTPFETQYF. In DNA form, the CDR3 reads TGTGCCAGCAGCCCCACTCCCGGGACTCCTTTTGAGACCCAGTACTTC. V is TRBV11-2 and J is TRBJ2-5, with D possibly being TRBD2 (6 bases). CDR1 and CDR2 (germline): SGHAT, FQNNGV. V was clipped by 5 bases and J by 5 bases, with 21 bases between them. CDR3 size: 16 residues.

This clone was found once. This chain uses TRBV19 with TRBJ1-1; D call uncertain. V was trimmed by 2 bases and J by 8 bases, leaving 9 bases between them. The CDR3 spans 12 residues. Germline V gene sequence: CDR1 LNHDA, CDR2 SQIVND (reference sequence). As DNA, the CDR3 is TGTGCCAGTAGTATATTAGGACTCGAAGCTTTCTTT. It encodes CASSILGLEAFF.

V usage is TRBV5-1 and J usage is TRBJ1-4, with 7 bases lining up with TRBD1. The germline CDR1 and CDR2 sequences are SGHRS and YFSETQ. The CDR3 has 15 amino acids. V gave up 7 bases and J gave up 6 bases; unmatched junction bases: 12. The CDR3 spells CASGRQGSGDEKLFF. Written as DNA, the CDR3 is TGCGCCAGCGGTAGACAGGGAAGCGGAGATGAAAAACTGTTTTTT.

The V gene is TRBV15, the J gene TRBJ2-1; 7 bases are a match to TRBD2. The junction had 12 bases not matched to a gene; V was cut back by 1 base and J by 0 bases. Germline V gene data show CDR1 as LNHNV and CDR2 as YYDKDF (reference sequence). This CDR3 has 19 residues. The CDR3 coding sequence is TGTGCCACCAGCAGAGGAAGGGAGGGACGTCAGGGCTCCTACAATGAGCAGTTCTTC. It encodes CATSRGREGRQGSYNEQFF.

The rearrangement joins TRBV4-2 to TRBJ2-1; D gene ambiguous. Germline V lookup: CDR1 LGHNA, CDR2 YNFKEQ. The germline V and J ends were trimmed by 4 bases and 7 bases, with 8 bases remaining between them. The CDR3 spans 12 residues. The CDR3 bases are TGTGCCAGCAGCCCCCGTCAGAATGAGCAGTTCTTC. Translated, it gives CASSPRQNEQFF.

The chain has TRBV28 and TRBJ2-5; the match to TRBD1 covers 9 bases. Germline V lookup: CDR1 MDHEN, CDR2 SYDVKM. The CDR3 loop spans 17 amino acids. Trimming cost V 2 bases and J 4 bases; bases outside gene matches: 11. DNA for the CDR3: TGTGCCAGCAGTTTAGGGTGGGGGACAGGGCGGCGAGAGACCCAGTACTTC. Encoded protein: CASSLGWGTGRRETQYF.

The count of this clone is one. The chain recombines TRBV27 with TRBJ2-1; D may be TRBD1 (6 bases). Per germline, CDR1 MNHEY and CDR2 SMNVEV (reference sequence). The CDR3 is made up of 17 amino acids. V was cut by 1 base and J by 2 bases, with 15 bases left in between. In DNA, the CDR3 is TGTGCCAGCAGTTTATATCAGGGGAGAGGGACCTACAATGAGCAGTTCTTC. Translating gives CASSLYQGRGTYNEQFF.

The rearrangement uses TRBV19 and TRBJ2-7; 9 bases map to TRBD2. The CDR3 runs to 16 residues. Germline V gene data show CDR1 as LNHDA and CDR2 as SQIVND (reference sequence). Trimming took 0 bases from V and 2 from J; bases not matched to a gene: 5. In nucleotides, the CDR3 is TGTGCCAGTAGTATAGAGGAGGGGACTAGCCCCTACGAGCAGTACTTC. Its translation: CASSIEEGTSPYEQYF.

This clone was seen more than once but under ten times. The chain has TRBV5-8 and TRBJ2-2; D is perhaps TRBD1 (6 bases). Trimming took 2 bases from V and 3 from J, leaving 11 bases between them. The CDR3 runs 15 residues. Germline CDR1 is SGHTS and CDR2 is YDEGEE. CDR3 loop: CASSFSDRYTGELFF. Written as DNA, the CDR3 is TGTGCCAGCAGCTTTTCGGACAGATACACCGGGGAGCTGTTTTTT.

This chain uses TRBV10-3 with TRBJ1-2; 9 nucleotides agree with TRBD1. The junction had 14 bases not matched to a gene; V was cut back by 8 bases and J by 7 bases. The CDR3 contains 15 residues. Germline CDR1 reads ENHRY; CDR2 reads SYGVKD. The CDR3 coding sequence is TGTGCCATCTGTGGGAACCGGGACAGGGTTACTGGCTACACCTTC. This gives the protein CAICGNRDRVTGYTF.

J is TRBJ2-6 and V is TRBV5-1; tentatively, D is TRBD1 (5 bases). This CDR3 is built from 15 residues. Per germline, CDR1 SGHRS and CDR2 YFSETQ. With 3 bases removed from V and 4 bases from J, the gap between germline ends came to 11 bases. CDR3 in DNA: TGCGCCAGCAGCTCAGGGTTGTCGGGGGCCAACGTCCTGACTTTC. This codes for CASSSGLSGANVLTF. Full variable domain (remainder filled in from reference TRBV5-1 and TRBJ2-6): KAGVTQTPRYLIKTRGQQVTLSCSPISGHRSVSWYQQTPGQGLQFLFEYFSETQRNKGNFPGRFSGRQFSNSRSEMNVSTLELGDSALYLCASSSGLSGANVLTFGAGSRLTVL.

The gene calls are TRBV5-1 and TRBJ2-1; TRBD2 matches 10 bases. CDR1 is SGHRS and CDR2 is YFSETQ in the germline V gene. The V segment lost 0 bases and the J segment 8 bases; nucleotides outside the gene matches: 8. The CDR3 is 16 amino acids. The CDR3 DNA follows: TGCGCCAGCAGCTTGGCCCTAGCGGGAGTAGACTATGAGCAGTTCTTC. This gives the protein CASSLALAGVDYEQFF.

This clone was seen more than once but under ten times. CDR3 region: CASSQFLHRTGGTDTQYF. The CDR3, as DNA: TGCGCCAGCAGCCAGTTTCTCCATAGGACGGGGGGCACAGATACGCAGTATTTT. The rearrangement uses TRBV4-3 and TRBJ2-3; maybe TRBD2 (6 bases). This CDR3 contains 18 residues. V dropped 3 bases and J dropped 1 base, with 20 bases sitting between them. Germline CDR1 is LGHNA and CDR2 is YSLEER.

The V call is TRBV27, the J call TRBJ2-3; the match to TRBD2 covers 9 bases. V dropped 4 bases and J dropped 3; count of bases not matched to a gene: 11. CDR1 is MNHEY, CDR2 SMNVEV, per germline (reference sequence). This CDR3 has 17 residues. This CDR3 reads CASSYQFAGGPTDTQYF. CDR3 coding DNA: TGTGCCAGCAGTTATCAATTCGCGGGAGGGCCAACAGATACGCAGTATTTT.

This clone has just one count. This sequence joins TRBV19 and TRBJ1-2; D unclear. The V gene's germline CDR1 is LNHDA and CDR2 SQIVND (reference sequence). This CDR3 region has 12 residues. Trimming left V 5 bases short and J 4 bases short, with 8 bases between. CDR3: CASSWEGYGYTF. DNA for the CDR3: TGTGCCAGTAGTTGGGAGGGCTATGGCTACACCTTC.

V usage is TRBV5-4 and J usage is TRBJ2-7; 11 nucleotides match TRBD1. This CDR3 is built from 16 residues. The V segment lost 4 bases and the J segment 5 bases; nucleotides outside the gene matches: 11. The germline CDR1 and CDR2 sequences are SGHNT and YYREEE (reference sequence). The CDR3 DNA follows: TGTGCCAGCAGCACTGACCTGGGACAGGGGGTTGACGAGCAGTACTTC. It codes for CASSTDLGQGVDEQYF.

The chain employs TRBV6-5 and TRBJ1-2; 9 nucleotides agree with TRBD1. The V segment lost 10 bases and the J segment 4 bases; nucleotides outside the gene matches: 7. Germline V gene lookup returns CDR1 MNHEY and CDR2 SVGAGI. This CDR3 region has 13 residues. In nucleotides, the CDR3 is TGTGCCACTCTGACAGGGGGGAGCTATGGCTACACCTTC. Amino acid sequence: CATLTGGSYGYTF.

The chain carries TRBV23-1 and TRBJ2-1; 7 bases fit TRBD2. TRBV23-1 is known as an ORF, though its function is uncertain. Trimming cost V 5 bases and J 5 bases; bases outside gene matches: 12. This CDR3 contains 16 residues. In DNA, the CDR3 is TGCGCCAGCAGTGGAAGCCGGGACTACGAGAACAATGAGCAGTTCTTC. The encoded protein is CASSGSRDYENNEQFF.

For the CDR3, the DNA is TGTGCCAGCAGCTTTGACAGTACCTACGAGCAGTACTTC. It yields the protein CASSFDSTYEQYF. V and J are TRBV7-2 and TRBJ2-7, with TRBD1 as a possible D gene (5 bases). Trimming cost V 3 bases and J 2 bases, with 8 bases left between them. The CDR3 consists of 13 residues. CDR1 is SGHTA and CDR2 is FQGNSA in the germline V gene.

The V and J genes are TRBV19 and TRBJ2-2; 8 bases fit TRBD2. Germline loops: CDR1 LNHDA, CDR2 SQIVND (reference sequence). Trimming at V came to 2 bases and at J to 3 bases, leaving 2 bases not matched to a gene. The CDR3 consists of 15 residues. The CDR3 loop reads CASSIPLADTGELFF. The CDR3, as DNA: TGTGCCAGTAGTATACCACTAGCGGACACCGGGGAGCTGTTTTTT. The full variable domain, in which reference TRBV19 and TRBJ2-2 provide the parts outside the CDR3, is DGGITQSPKYLFRKEGQNVTLSCEQNLNHDAMYWYRQDPGQGLRLIYYSQIVNDFQKGDIAEGYSVSREKKESFPLTVTSAQKNPTAFYLCASSIPLADTGELFFGEGSRLTVL.

This chain uses TRBV27 with TRBJ2-7; the D gene is possibly TRBD1 (5 bases). This CDR3 region has 13 residues. Trimming left V 8 bases short and J 6 bases short, with 17 bases between. CDR1 is MNHEY, CDR2 SMNVEV, per germline (reference sequence). In nucleotides, the CDR3 is TGTGCCAGCGGAACATCCAGGGCAGGCGAGCAGTACTTC. The encoded protein is CASGTSRAGEQYF.

This clone was detected a few times. The chain employs TRBV15 and TRBJ2-4, with a weak D call TRBD1 (6 bases). From germline, CDR1 is LNHNV and CDR2 YYDKDF (reference sequence). V was cut by 6 bases and J by 0 bases, with 21 bases left in between. The length of the CDR3 is 18 residues. The CDR3 nucleotides are TGTGCCACCAGGTCCACAGGGACCCGGGACCTAGCCAAAAACATTCAGTACTTC. As protein: CATRSTGTRDLAKNIQYF. Looking up the rest from reference TRBV15 and TRBJ2-4 gives the full variable domain: DAMVIQNPRYQVTQFGKPVTLSCSQTLNHNVMYWYQQKSSQAPKLLFHYYDKDFNNEADTPDNFQSRRPNTSFCFLDIRSPGLGDTAMYLCATRSTGTRDLAKNIQYFGAGTRLSVL.

This chain uses TRBV6-5 with TRBJ2-7; 7 bases align to TRBD1. Per germline, CDR1 MNHEY and CDR2 SVGAGI. V trimming: 8 bases; J trimming: 3 bases; junction bases outside the gene matches: 13. The CDR3 has 15 amino acids. The CDR3 loop reads CASHTRDSSYYEQYF. The CDR3 DNA follows: TGTGCCAGCCATACCCGGGACAGCTCATACTACGAGCAGTACTTC.

This chain uses TRBV7-6 with TRBJ2-3; 11 bases fit TRBD2. The CDR3 contains 16 residues. V gave up 6 bases and J gave up 3 bases; unmatched junction bases: 8. CDR1 and CDR2 (germline): SGHVS, FNYEAQ. CDR3 residues: CASSPTSGRGTDTQYF. CDR3 in DNA: TGTGCCAGCAGTCCTACTAGCGGGAGAGGGACAGATACGCAGTATTTT.

This clone was found a few times. The chain recombines TRBV19 with TRBJ2-7; 7 positions match TRBD1. The CDR3 has 17 amino acids. After removal of 6 bases from V and 2 bases from J, the junction contained 16 bases not matched to a gene. Germline CDR1 LNHDA, CDR2 SQIVND (reference sequence). Here the CDR3 DNA reads TGTGCCAGTAGCGAGGGATATGGGGTCGGGACAGCCTACGAGCAGTACTTC. Translating gives CASSEGYGVGTAYEQYF.

The chain recombines TRBV10-3 with TRBJ2-5; TRBD2 aligns across 7 bases. The germline CDR1 and CDR2 sequences are ENHRY and SYGVKD. Trimming took 0 bases from V and 4 from J; bases not matched to a gene: 2. CDR3 size: 14 residues. This CDR3 reads CAISESGGRETQYF. The CDR3 DNA reads TGTGCCATCAGTGAGTCGGGCGGGAGAGAGACCCAGTACTTC.